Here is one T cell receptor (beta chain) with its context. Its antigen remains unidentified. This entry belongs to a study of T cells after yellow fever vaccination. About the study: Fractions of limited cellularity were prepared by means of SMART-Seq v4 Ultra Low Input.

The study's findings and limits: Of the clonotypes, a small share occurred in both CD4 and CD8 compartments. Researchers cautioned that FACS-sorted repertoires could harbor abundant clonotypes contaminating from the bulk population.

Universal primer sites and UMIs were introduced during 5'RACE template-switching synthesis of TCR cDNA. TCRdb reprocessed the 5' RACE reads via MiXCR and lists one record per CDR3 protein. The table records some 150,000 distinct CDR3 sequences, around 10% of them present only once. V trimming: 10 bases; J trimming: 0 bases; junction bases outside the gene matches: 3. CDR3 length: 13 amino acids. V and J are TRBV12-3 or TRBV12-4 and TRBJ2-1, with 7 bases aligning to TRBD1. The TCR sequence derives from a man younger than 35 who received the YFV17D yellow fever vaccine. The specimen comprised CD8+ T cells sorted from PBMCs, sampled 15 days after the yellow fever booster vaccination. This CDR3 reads CATGQSSYNEQFF. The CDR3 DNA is TGTGCCACGGGACAGAGCTCCTACAATGAGCAGTTCTTC.